This is a list of T cell receptor beta chains from one sample in a study of Tregs in tolerant kidney transplant recipients. Here immunoSEQ multiplex PCR was the method, and the copy in TCRdb shows in-frame clones only, minus some. Seen here are over 60,000 clones, 84% observed once, and the top ten hold 3.5% to 5.5%. The sequencing sample was made of CD4+ T cells from blood. These receptors were collected from a human donor in good health. CDR3s include the opening cysteine and the closing phenylalanine or tryptophan. The D gene is left open where the match is weak. The size of a clone is reported for some rows only, either as once, few or many, or as a class for expanded clones.

CDR3 DNA: TGTGCCAGCAGCATAGGACAGGGAGCGAACACCGGGGAGCTGTTTTTT
CDR3 protein: CASSIGQGANTGELFF
D gene: TRBD1
J gene: TRBJ2-2
V gene: TRBV5-6
clone size: .

CDR3 DNA: TGCGCCAGCAGCTTCCTTCCCTTGGGGAGTGGGTACACCGGGGAGCTGTTTTTT
CDR3 protein: CASSFLPLGSGYTGELFF
D gene: .
J gene: TRBJ2-2
V gene: TRBV5-1
clone size: once

CDR3 DNA: TGTGCCAGCAGCTTAGGGTCTATTGGGTGGGAGAGGAGCTACGAGCAGTACTTC
CDR3 protein: CASSLGSIGWERSYEQYF
D gene: .
J gene: TRBJ2-7
V gene: TRBV7-2
clone size: .

CDR3 DNA: TGTGCCAGCAGCGTAAGGTCAGGACTAGCGGGGGGGCCCTCCTACAATGAGCAGTTCTTC
CDR3 protein: CASSVRSGLAGGPSYNEQFF
D gene: TRBD2
J gene: TRBJ2-1
V gene: TRBV9
clone size: once

CDR3 DNA: TGTGCCAGCAGCTACGGACGGGCGCTAGGGGAGCAGTTCTTC
CDR3 protein: CASSYGRALGEQFF
D gene: .
J gene: TRBJ2-1
V gene: TRBV11-3
clone size: .

CDR3 DNA: TGTGCCAGCAGCTGGGGGGTTAACACTGAAGCTTTCTTT
CDR3 protein: CASSWGVNTEAFF
D gene: .
J gene: TRBJ1-1
V gene: TRBV5-4
clone size: .

CDR3 DNA: TGTGCCACCAGCAGTCCAATTAAGGGCACAGATACGCAGTATTTT
CDR3 protein: CATSSPIKGTDTQYF
D gene: .
J gene: TRBJ2-3
V gene: TRBV15
clone size: .

CDR3 DNA: TGTGCCAGCTCACCACTCCCAGCCGGAGGGTACGAGCAGTACTTC
CDR3 protein: CASSPLPAGGYEQYF
D gene: .
J gene: TRBJ2-7
V gene: TRBV18
clone size: .

CDR3 DNA: TGTGCCAGCAGCGTAGCTTTAGGGCAGACTGGAAACACCATATATTTT
CDR3 protein: CASSVALGQTGNTIYF
D gene: .
J gene: TRBJ1-3
V gene: TRBV9
clone size: .

CDR3 DNA: TGTGCCAGCAGCTTAGATGGGGGACACGTAAAAGAGACCCAGTACTTC
CDR3 protein: CASSLDGGHVKETQYF
D gene: .
J gene: TRBJ2-5
V gene: TRBV11-3
clone size: .

CDR3 DNA: TGTGCCAGCGGATCAGGGATCCGCTACGAGCAGTACTTC
CDR3 protein: CASGSGIRYEQYF
D gene: .
J gene: TRBJ2-7
V gene: TRBV6-4
clone size: .

CDR3 DNA: TGTGCCTGGAAACCAGACTTTAATGAAAAACTGTTTTTT
CDR3 protein: CAWKPDFNEKLFF
D gene: .
J gene: TRBJ1-4
V gene: TRBV30
clone size: once

CDR3 DNA: TGTGCCAGTAGTACCACGACAGGGGAATTGAATTCACCCCTCCACTTT
CDR3 protein: CASSTTTGELNSPLHF
D gene: TRBD1
J gene: TRBJ1-6
V gene: TRBV19
clone size: .

CDR3 DNA: TGCGCCAGCAGCCAAGATTCTCACCGGGATACGCAGTATTTT
CDR3 protein: CASSQDSHRDTQYF
D gene: .
J gene: TRBJ2-3
V gene: TRBV4-3
clone size: .

CDR3 DNA: TGCAGCGTTCAACAGGGAGAAGGCTACACCTTC
CDR3 protein: CSVQQGEGYTF
D gene: .
J gene: TRBJ1-2
V gene: TRBV29-1
clone size: once

CDR3 DNA: TGTGCCAGCAGCTCCGGGGGACGGGGGGAGGCTTTCTTT
CDR3 protein: CASSSGGRGEAFF
D gene: .
J gene: TRBJ1-1
V gene: TRBV11-3
clone size: .

CDR3 DNA: TGCGCCAGCAGCCCCAGCCCCACTGGCACCTACAATGAGCAGTTCTTC
CDR3 protein: CASSPSPTGTYNEQFF
D gene: .
J gene: TRBJ2-1
V gene: TRBV5-1
clone size: .

CDR3 DNA: TGTGCCAGCAGCTTGACAGGGAGCACAGATACGCAGTATTTT
CDR3 protein: CASSLTGSTDTQYF
D gene: TRBD1
J gene: TRBJ2-3
V gene: TRBV11-3
clone size: few

CDR3 DNA: TGTGCCAGCTCAGCGGCAGATGAAGCTTTCTTT
CDR3 protein: CASSAADEAFF
D gene: .
J gene: TRBJ1-1
V gene: TRBV18
clone size: .

CDR3 DNA: TGTGCCAGCGCCGCAGGGGGCGGACTTCTAGCCAAAAACATTCAGTACTTC
CDR3 protein: CASAAGGGLLAKNIQYF
D gene: TRBD1
J gene: TRBJ2-4
V gene: TRBV7-2
clone size: .

CDR3 DNA: TGCGCCAGCAGCTTGGAGTGGAGGGGCGTTGAAGCTTTCTTT
CDR3 protein: CASSLEWRGVEAFF
D gene: .
J gene: TRBJ1-1
V gene: TRBV5-1
clone size: .

CDR3 DNA: TGTGCCAGCAGTTTAGGGCTCGGACAGGGCGGCTACACCTTC
CDR3 protein: CASSLGLGQGGYTF
D gene: TRBD1
J gene: TRBJ1-2
V gene: TRBV27
clone size: few

CDR3 DNA: TGTGCCAGCAGCCTTACCACGAGGGTAGCCAGCTCCTACAATGAGCAGTTCTTC
CDR3 protein: CASSLTTRVASSYNEQFF
D gene: .
J gene: TRBJ2-1
V gene: TRBV7-8
clone size: few

CDR3 DNA: TGTGCCAGCTCACCCTACAGGGGGGAGAACACCGGGGAGCTGTTTTTT
CDR3 protein: CASSPYRGENTGELFF
D gene: TRBD1
J gene: TRBJ2-2
V gene: TRBV18
clone size: .

CDR3 DNA: TGTGCCAGCAGTGATCAGGGGGCAAAGTCTGATACGCAGTATTTT
CDR3 protein: CASSDQGAKSDTQYF
D gene: TRBD1
J gene: TRBJ2-3
V gene: TRBV7-2
clone size: .

CDR3 DNA: TGTGCCTGGAGGCGGCAGGGGCTCTACAATGAGCAGTTCTTC
CDR3 protein: CAWRRQGLYNEQFF
D gene: .
J gene: TRBJ2-1
V gene: TRBV30
clone size: .

CDR3 DNA: TGTGCCAGCACCAGATCAGGGGAGGGCGAGCAGTACTTC
CDR3 protein: CASTRSGEGEQYF
D gene: .
J gene: TRBJ2-7
V gene: TRBV6-5
clone size: .

CDR3 DNA: TGCGCCAGCAGGGACAATACCTACGAGCAGTACTTC
CDR3 protein: CASRDNTYEQYF
D gene: .
J gene: TRBJ2-7
V gene: TRBV10-2
clone size: .

CDR3 DNA: TGCGCCAGCAGCCAAGACAAGGGAAGGGGGAATGAGCAGTTCTTC
CDR3 protein: CASSQDKGRGNEQFF
D gene: .
J gene: TRBJ2-1
V gene: TRBV4-3
clone size: .

CDR3 DNA: TGTGCCAGTAGAGGGACAGCCGGGACCCAGTACTTC
CDR3 protein: CASRGTAGTQYF
D gene: TRBD1
J gene: TRBJ2-5
V gene: TRBV19
clone size: .

CDR3 DNA: TGCGCCAGCAGCTTGGAAGGGAACACTGAAGCTTTCTTT
CDR3 protein: CASSLEGNTEAFF
D gene: .
J gene: TRBJ1-1
V gene: TRBV5-1
clone size: .

CDR3 DNA: TGTGCCAGCTCACCGCCGACAGGCTATGGCTACACCTTC
CDR3 protein: CASSPPTGYGYTF
D gene: .
J gene: TRBJ1-2
V gene: TRBV18
clone size: .

CDR3 DNA: TGTGCCAGCAGTTACTCGAGGGAGGAGCAGTACTTC
CDR3 protein: CASSYSREEQYF
D gene: .
J gene: TRBJ2-7
V gene: TRBV6-6
clone size: .

CDR3 DNA: TGTGCCAGCAGTGATCATGGCTTACCCGGGGCCCGCAAACTCTTC
CDR3 protein: CASSDHGLPGARKLF
D gene: .
J gene: TRBJ2-1
V gene: TRBV25-1
clone size: once

CDR3 DNA: TGTGCCACTGCGGACGGGGGCTATGGCTACACCTTC
CDR3 protein: CATADGGYGYTF
D gene: .
J gene: TRBJ1-2
V gene: TRBV19
clone size: .

CDR3 DNA: TGTGCCAGCTCACCGGCTAGCGGGGGCTCCTACGAGCAGTACTTC
CDR3 protein: CASSPASGGSYEQYF
D gene: TRBD2
J gene: TRBJ2-7
V gene: TRBV18
clone size: .

CDR3 DNA: TGTGCCAGCAACTTACTAGCGGGGGAGGAGACCCAGTACTTC
CDR3 protein: CASNLLAGEETQYF
D gene: TRBD2
J gene: TRBJ2-5
V gene: TRBV11-3
clone size: .

CDR3 DNA: TGTGCCAGCAGCGTAAGAGGGAGCGGGGTGATTTTAGAGACCCAGTACTTC
CDR3 protein: CASSVRGSGVILETQYF
D gene: TRBD2
J gene: TRBJ2-5
V gene: TRBV9
clone size: .

CDR3 DNA: TGTGCCAGCAGGGGTTGGACTAGCGGGAGAAGCAATGAGCAGTTCTTC
CDR3 protein: CASRGWTSGRSNEQFF
D gene: TRBD2
J gene: TRBJ2-1
V gene: TRBV2
clone size: few

CDR3 DNA: TGTGCCAGCAGCTTCGGGAGGGGAGCCCTCACAGATACGCAGTATTTT
CDR3 protein: CASSFGRGALTDTQYF
D gene: TRBD2
J gene: TRBJ2-3
V gene: TRBV7-2
clone size: .

CDR3 DNA: TGTGCCAGCAGCATCCAGGGGAAGATGAACACTGAAGCTTTCTTT
CDR3 protein: CASSIQGKMNTEAFF
D gene: .
J gene: TRBJ1-1
V gene: TRBV5-4
clone size: few

CDR3 DNA: TGCAGTGCTAGAGCCTCATACGAGCAGTACTTC
CDR3 protein: CSARASYEQYF
D gene: .
J gene: TRBJ2-7
V gene: TRBV20-1
clone size: .

CDR3 DNA: TGTGCCAGCAAGAGCGGGGGCTCCTACAATGAGCAGTTCTTC
CDR3 protein: CASKSGGSYNEQFF
D gene: TRBD2
J gene: TRBJ2-1
V gene: TRBV6-5
clone size: .

CDR3 DNA: TGTGCCAGCAGCTTCGTGGCGGGAGGAGGAACTTCCGTGGGGGCTTTCTTT
CDR3 protein: CASSFVAGGGTSVGAFF
D gene: .
J gene: TRBJ1-1
V gene: TRBV11-3
clone size: few

CDR3 DNA: TGTGCCAGCAGCTTAGAAACCGGGAGCTCCTATAATTCACCCCTCCACTTT
CDR3 protein: CASSLETGSSYNSPLHF
D gene: .
J gene: TRBJ1-6
V gene: TRBV7-8
clone size: .

CDR3 DNA: TGCAGTGCGTCCGACCACAATGAGCAGTTCTTC
CDR3 protein: CSASDHNEQFF
D gene: .
J gene: TRBJ2-1
V gene: TRBV20-1
clone size: .

CDR3 DNA: TGTGCCAGCAGCTTATCCTTACGCACAGATACGCAGTATTTT
CDR3 protein: CASSLSLRTDTQYF
D gene: .
J gene: TRBJ2-3
V gene: TRBV11-3
clone size: .

CDR3 DNA: TGTGCTAGTGTCGTACAGGGGGCGGCTCAGCCCCAGCATTTT
CDR3 protein: CASVVQGAAQPQHF
D gene: TRBD1
J gene: TRBJ1-5
V gene: TRBV12-5
clone size: .

CDR3 DNA: TGTGCCAGCAGCTTAGGGGCTAGCGGGTTCGGGGAGCTGTTTTTT
CDR3 protein: CASSLGASGFGELFF
D gene: TRBD2
J gene: TRBJ2-2
V gene: TRBV7-2
clone size: .

CDR3 DNA: TGTGCCAGCAGCCCGCAGCGGGATACGCAGTATTTT
CDR3 protein: CASSPQRDTQYF
D gene: .
J gene: TRBJ2-3
V gene: TRBV7-2
clone size: .

CDR3 DNA: TGCAGCGCTGAAGTTCCCGGGACGGGGACCTACGAGCAGTACTTC
CDR3 protein: CSAEVPGTGTYEQYF
D gene: .
J gene: TRBJ2-7
V gene: TRBV29-1
clone size: .

CDR3 DNA: TGTGCCAGCAGCCCCGGGACAGTTTTTGGCTACACCTTC
CDR3 protein: CASSPGTVFGYTF
D gene: TRBD1
J gene: TRBJ1-2
V gene: TRBV6-1
clone size: .

CDR3 DNA: TGTGCCAGCAGCTTGACAGGGTCGTACACCGGGGAGCTGTTTTTT
CDR3 protein: CASSLTGSYTGELFF
D gene: .
J gene: TRBJ2-2
V gene: TRBV5-6
clone size: .

CDR3 DNA: TGTGCCAGCAGCTTACATGGCGGGACAGGAGATTATTATGGCTACACCTTC
CDR3 protein: CASSLHGGTGDYYGYTF
D gene: TRBD1
J gene: TRBJ1-2
V gene: TRBV11-3
clone size: .

CDR3 DNA: TGTGCCAGCAGCCAAGCGGGATGGGTCTACAATGAGCAGTTCTTC
CDR3 protein: CASSQAGWVYNEQFF
D gene: TRBD2
J gene: TRBJ2-1
V gene: TRBV11-2
clone size: .

CDR3 DNA: TGTGCCAGCAGTGACGGGACAGGGGGTCATGGCGAGCAGTACTTC
CDR3 protein: CASSDGTGGHGEQYF
D gene: TRBD1
J gene: TRBJ2-7
V gene: TRBV6-1
clone size: .

CDR3 DNA: TGTGCCAGCAGACAGGTCACGCAAGAGACCCAGTACTTC
CDR3 protein: CASRQVTQETQYF
D gene: .
J gene: TRBJ2-5
V gene: TRBV6-1
clone size: .

CDR3 DNA: TGTGCCAGTAGTATCCGAGTAGCGGTGGCCACAGATACGCAGTATTTT
CDR3 protein: CASSIRVAVATDTQYF
D gene: .
J gene: TRBJ2-3
V gene: TRBV19
clone size: .

CDR3 DNA: TGTGCCAGCAGCTTGGAGGACTCCAGGTACGGGCAGTTCTTC
CDR3 protein: CASSLEDSRYGQFF
D gene: .
J gene: TRBJ2-1
V gene: TRBV5-4
clone size: once